This is a list of T cell receptor beta chains from one sample in a study of T cell responses to AZD1222 COVID-19 vaccine. The assay was immunoSEQ multiplex PCR, and TCRdb's table has in-frame clones only and misses some. The sample has over 150,000 clones, 90% seen once. The input for sequencing was peripheral blood, taken on day 0 of AZD1222 vaccination. The receptor set was obtained from an adult in good health. Both conserved end residues are part of each CDR3. The D gene is left open where the match is weak. Clone size, where shown, is once, few, many, or a class for clones that have expanded.

-	TRBV6-4	-	TRBJ2-1	TGTGCCAGCAGTCCGCAGGGAGGCAATGAGCAGTTCTTC	CASSPQGGNEQFF
once	TRBV10-1	-	TRBJ1-2	TGCGCCAGCAGTGAAAAGGAACAGGTTACTTACGGGGATAGTGGCTACACCTTC	CASSEKEQVTYGDSGYTF
-	TRBV18	-	TRBJ1-2	TGTGCCAGCTCACCACGGGCCTTAGCTAACTATGGCTACACCTTC	CASSPRALANYGYTF
-	TRBV6-2/TRBV6-3	TRBD1	TRBJ2-3	TGTGCCAGCAGTTCGGGACAGGGAGTTACAGATACGCAGTATTTT	CASSSGQGVTDTQYF
-	TRBV10-3	-	TRBJ1-5	TGTGCCATCAGTGAACCCCCCAGCGCAGAAAGCAATCAGCCCCAGCATTTT	CAISEPPSAESNQPQHF
-	TRBV9	TRBD2	TRBJ2-3	TGTGCCAGCAGCGTAGTTAGGCGGGGGGGCGGCCCAGATACGCAGTATTTT	CASSVVRRGGGPDTQYF
-	TRBV7-9	-	TRBJ2-7	TGTGCCAGCAGCTTAGGCGGGGCTAGCTCCTACGAGCAGTACTTC	CASSLGGASSYEQYF
-	TRBV10-3	TRBD2	TRBJ2-3	TGTGCCATCAGTAAGGGACTAGCGCTGTCCACAGATACGCAGTATTTT	CAISKGLALSTDTQYF
-	TRBV4-1	TRBD1	TRBJ2-6	TGCGCCAGCAGCCAAGGGACAGGGGGCCCTGGGGCCAACGTCCTGACTTTC	CASSQGTGGPGANVLTF
-	TRBV9	TRBD1	TRBJ2-7	TGTGCCAGCAGCGTAGGAGGGACAGGGGGCTACGAGCAGTACTTC	CASSVGGTGGYEQYF
-	TRBV24-1	-	TRBJ1-2	TGTGCCACCAGAGACCGAAGCTATGGCTACACCTTC	CATRDRSYGYTF
-	TRBV18	-	TRBJ2-2	TGTGCCAGCTCACCCCGGGATTACACCGGGGAGCTGTTTTTT	CASSPRDYTGELFF
-	TRBV24-1	TRBD1	TRBJ1-2	TGTGCCACCCGGGCGGACAGGGCTGTCTACACCTTC	CATRADRAVYTF
-	TRBV7-6	-	TRBJ2-2	TGTGCCAGCAGCAAAAACACCGGGGAGCTGTTTTTT	CASSKNTGELFF
-	TRBV28	TRBD2	TRBJ2-3	TGTGCCAGCACACCCCGGGGGGCTAGCGGGCAGGGAAGCACAGATACGCAGTATTTT	CASTPRGASGQGSTDTQYF
-	TRBV19	-	TRBJ2-7	TGTGCCAGTAGTATTTCGCGGCAGGCCTCCTACGAGCAGTACTTC	CASSISRQASYEQYF
-	TRBV2	TRBD1	TRBJ2-2	TGTGCCAGCAGGGGGACAGGCGGAACCGGGGAGCTGTTTTTT	CASRGTGGTGELFF
-	TRBV3-1/TRBV3-2	-	TRBJ2-1	TGTGCCAGCAGCCAGGGGCGCGCCGGCGTTGAGCAGTTCTTC	CASSQGRAGVEQFF
-	TRBV11-2	TRBD1	TRBJ2-7	TGTGCCAGCAGCTTAAACAGGGGGTCCTACGAGCAGTACTTC	CASSLNRGSYEQYF
-	TRBV5-1	-	TRBJ1-1	TGCGCCAGCAGCTTTGAGACGGGGTTCACTGAAGCTTTCTTT	CASSFETGFTEAFF
-	TRBV29-1	TRBD1	TRBJ1-6	TGCAGCGTTCGGACAGGGGACCCCTCTAGCTCCTATAATTCACCCCTCCACTTT	CSVRTGDPSSSYNSPLHF
-	TRBV10-3	TRBD1	TRBJ1-6	TGTGCCATCAGTGGACCCGGGACAGAAGATAATTCACCCCTCCACTTT	CAISGPGTEDNSPLHF
-	TRBV12-3/TRBV12-4	-	TRBJ1-1	TGTGCCAGCAGCAACCAGGGAAACACTGAAGCTTTCTTT	CASSNQGNTEAFF
-	TRBV6-5	-	TRBJ1-5	TGTGCCAGCAGTTCAGGGTATCAGCCCCAGCATTTT	CASSSGYQPQHF
-	TRBV19	-	TRBJ1-2	TGTGCCAGTAGTGATCCGGGTCTTAACTATGGCTACACCTTC	CASSDPGLNYGYTF
-	TRBV27	-	TRBJ1-5	TGTGCCAGCAGTTTTTTAGGTCAGCCCCAGCATTTT	CASSFLGQPQHF
-	TRBV2	TRBD1	TRBJ1-2	TGTGCCAGCTTTCATCCGGACAGGGGGCATGGCTACACCTTC	CASFHPDRGHGYTF
-	TRBV3-1/TRBV3-2	-	TRBJ2-2	TGTGCCAGCAGCCAAATACAGAACACCGGGGAGCTGTTTTTT	CASSQIQNTGELFF
few	TRBV6-4	-	TRBJ2-1	TGTGCCAGCAGCGCCACCAACAATGAGCAGTTCTTC	CASSATNNEQFF
-	TRBV6-1	-	TRBJ1-2	TGTGCCAGCAGTGAAGCGTTGGCAGCAGGCCTGAATGGCTACACCTTC	CASSEALAAGLNGYTF
once	TRBV5-4	-	TRBJ1-2	TGTGCCAGTAACCGACAGGAACACTATGGCTACACCTTC	CASNRQEHYGYTF
-	TRBV18	-	TRBJ1-1	TGTGCCAGCTCACCACCACAGGCGAACACTGAAGCTTTCTTT	CASSPPQANTEAFF
-	TRBV19	TRBD2	TRBJ2-1	TGTGCCAGTACCCTACTAGCGGGAGGGTCGGATGAGCAGTTCTTC	CASTLLAGGSDEQFF
-	TRBV18	-	TRBJ1-6	TGTGCCAGCTCCCGGGCGGGGGACTCACCCCTCCACTTT	CASSRAGDSPLHF
-	TRBV7-2	TRBD1	TRBJ1-3	TGTGCCAGCAGCTTATCTGGACAGGGTCTCTCTGGAAACACCATATATTTT	CASSLSGQGLSGNTIYF
-	TRBV28	TRBD1	TRBJ1-5	TGTGCCAGCAGCATAACCCGGGACAGAATCCGACATTTT	CASSITRDRIRHF
-	TRBV21-1	-	TRBJ2-1	TGTGCCAGCAGCACTAAAACCGGGCCTTCCAATGAGCAGTTCTTC	CASSTKTGPSNEQFF
few	TRBV9	-	TRBJ1-3	TGTGCCAGCAGCGTAGATGGCAGGGTTGGAAACACCATATATTTT	CASSVDGRVGNTIYF
-	TRBV7-9	-	TRBJ1-6	TGTGCCAGCAGCACAGAGGGGGGAAGGAATTCACCCCTCCACTTT	CASSTEGGRNSPLHF
-	TRBV12-3/TRBV12-4	-	TRBJ1-6	TGTGCCAGCAAGAGCTCCTATAATTCACCCCTCCACTTT	CASKSSYNSPLHF
-	TRBV19	-	TRBJ1-2	TGTGCCAGTAGTCAAGGAAGGGGCGTCAACTATGGCTACACCTTC	CASSQGRGVNYGYTF
-	TRBV19	TRBD1	TRBJ1-1	TGTGCCAGTAGTACGCCTTTTAGGGGGCTGCACACTGAAGCTTTCTTT	CASSTPFRGLHTEAFF
once	TRBV5-4	TRBD2	TRBJ2-1	TGTGCCCACAGTGCGGGGGGGCTAGACAATGAGCAGTTCTTC	CAHSAGGLDNEQFF
-	TRBV27	TRBD2	TRBJ2-1	TGTGCCAGCAGTTTAATAGCGGGGAGTGAGCAGTTCTTC	CASSLIAGSEQFF
-	TRBV3-1/TRBV3-2	-	TRBJ2-1	TGTGCCAGCAGCGCTCGAAATGAGCAGTTCTTC	CASSARNEQFF
-	TRBV5-1	-	TRBJ2-3	TGCGCCAGCAGCGGCCGGACAGATACGCAGTATTTT	CASSGRTDTQYF
-	TRBV6-2/TRBV6-3	-	TRBJ1-2	TGTGCCAGCAGTTACGGAAAGGGACCTTATGGCTACACCTTC	CASSYGKGPYGYTF
-	TRBV3-1/TRBV3-2	TRBD2	TRBJ2-3	TGTGCCAGCAGCCAAGAGGGACCTAGCGGGGGCACAGATACGCAGTATTTT	CASSQEGPSGGTDTQYF
-	TRBV7-9	-	TRBJ1-4	TGTGCCAGCAGCACCGGGGGGCATGAAAAACTGTTTTTT	CASSTGGHEKLFF
-	TRBV9	-	TRBJ1-2	TGTGCCAGCAGCGTAGGGGCGGATGTATTTAACTATGGCTACACCTTC	CASSVGADVFNYGYTF
-	TRBV27	-	TRBJ2-1	TGTGCCAGCAGTGAGGGACTGACCTACAATGAGCAGTTCTTC	CASSEGLTYNEQFF
few	TRBV11-2	TRBD1	TRBJ2-7	TGTGCCAGCAGCTTAGAAACAGGGGTTGGGGAGCAGTACTTC	CASSLETGVGEQYF
few	TRBV5-1	TRBD2	TRBJ2-3	TGCGCCAGCAGCGCCGCTAGCGGGGGATTGGATACGCAGTATTTT	CASSAASGGLDTQYF
-	TRBV28	TRBD1	TRBJ1-5	TGTGCCAGCAGTTTGGGGACAGGGTTCCAGCCCCAGCATTTT	CASSLGTGFQPQHF
-	TRBV30	-	TRBJ2-3	TGTGCCTGGAGTCTCCCCCTCCTAGGCACAGATACGCAGTATTTT	CAWSLPLLGTDTQYF